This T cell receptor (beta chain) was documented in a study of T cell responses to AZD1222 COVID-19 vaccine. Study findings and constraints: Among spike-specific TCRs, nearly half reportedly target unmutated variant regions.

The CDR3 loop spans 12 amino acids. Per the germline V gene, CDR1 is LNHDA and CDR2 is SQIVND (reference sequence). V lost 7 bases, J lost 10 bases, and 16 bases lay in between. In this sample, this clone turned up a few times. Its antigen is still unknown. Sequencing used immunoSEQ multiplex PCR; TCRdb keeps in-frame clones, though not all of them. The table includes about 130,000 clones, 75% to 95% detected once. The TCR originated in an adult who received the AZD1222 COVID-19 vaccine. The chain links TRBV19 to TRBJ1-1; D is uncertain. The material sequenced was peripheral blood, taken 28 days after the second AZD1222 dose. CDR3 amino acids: CASISPARRAFF. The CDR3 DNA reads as TGTGCCAGTATCTCTCCCGCCCGGAGAGCTTTCTTT.